The present T cell receptor (beta chain) was sequenced within a study of blood T cell repertoires in COVID-19. About the research overall: Both acute and convalescent COVID-19 samples were obtained from the United States, Italy and Spain.

As handled by the study authors: Reference gene primers were amplified, and this amplification served to estimate nucleated cell counts. This table comes from immunoSEQ multiplex PCR, and its TCRdb copy is limited to in-frame clones, with some not included. D and trimming were read from the DNA, whereas the V and J calls and clone size are those reported in that table. The data contain roughly 250,000 clones, about 85% of them singletons. The CDR3 runs 11 residues. V was cut by 5 bases and J by 7 bases, with 7 bases left in between. CDR1 is SGHRS and CDR2 is YFSETQ in the germline V gene. The sample comprised peripheral blood. The rearrangement joins TRBV5-1 to TRBJ2-1; D possibly corresponds to TRBD2 (6 bases). The clonotype originates from a woman aged 55-69 years with active or convalescent COVID-19. The chain's CDR3 is CASREGNEQFF. The CDR3 coding sequence is TGCGCCAGCAGGGAGGGAAATGAGCAGTTCTTC.